These T cell receptor beta chains were read from a single sample in a study of patients and donors after allogeneic stem cell transplantation. TCRdb redid the calling of the RT-PCR reads with MiXCR, one entry per CDR3 protein. The profile covers 15,000 to 20,000 distinct CDR3 sequences, with 4.9% appearing a single time and around 42% taken by the ten largest. The sample consisted of blood, either unsorted or a sorted T cell fraction (not recorded which). These receptors were obtained from a human donor who was either an allogeneic HSCT recipient or a stem cell or donor lymphocyte infusion donor (not recorded which). It is not recorded whose cells these are; they may come from a transplant donor. Both conserved end residues are part of each CDR3. A D gene is named only where the DNA matches it firmly. A row's size may be missing; if present it is once, few, many or a size class.

v_call	d_call	clone_size	j_call	cdr3_nt	cdr3_aa
TRBV20-1	.	many	TRBJ2-5	TGCAGTGCTGTGGGGGCGGGGGTGGAGACCCAGTACTTC	CSAVGAGVETQYF
TRBV12-3/TRBV12-4	.	.	TRBJ1-2	TGTGCCAGCAGTTACAGTAACAGGCCGGTAGGCTATGGCTACACCTTC	CASSYSNRPVGYGYTF
TRBV3-1	.	few	TRBJ2-2	TGTGCCAGCAGCCAAGGCTCAGGGACCGGGGAGCTGTTTTTT	CASSQGSGTGELFF
TRBV12-3/TRBV12-4	.	medium-sized	TRBJ1-2	TGTGCCAGCAGTTCTTGGGATAAGGGATATGGTGGCTACACCTTC	CASSSWDKGYGGYTF
TRBV6-1	TRBD1	many	TRBJ1-5	TGTGCCAGCAGACCTCAGGGGGCAAGTCAGCCCCAGCATTTT	CASRPQGASQPQHF
TRBV7-2	.	many	TRBJ1-2	TGTGCCAGCAGCTTAAGACTTTCCTATGGCTACACCTTC	CASSLRLSYGYTF
TRBV20-1	TRBD2	many	TRBJ2-5	TGCAGTGCTTCTCCGGGACTAGAAGAGACCCAGTACTTC	CSASPGLEETQYF
TRBV10-2	.	many	TRBJ1-2	TGCGCCAGCAGGGGGAGCTCTCGGGAAGGAGATGGCTACACCTTC	CASRGSSREGDGYTF
TRBV19	.	few	TRBJ1-1	TGTGCCAGTAGTACCGATCTCGAATACACTGAAGCTTTCTTT	CASSTDLEYTEAFF
TRBV15	.	many	TRBJ2-5	TGTGCCACCAGCGCATTCCAAGAGACCCAGTACTTC	CATSAFQETQYF
TRBV28	TRBD1	many	TRBJ2-1	TGTGCCAGCAGTTTACACAGGGGTTACAATGAGCAGTTCTTC	CASSLHRGYNEQFF
TRBV7-8	.	many	TRBJ1-5	TGTGCCAGCAGCTTCGAGGCAGGTTATAGCAATCAGCCCCAGCATTTT	CASSFEAGYSNQPQHF
TRBV20-1	.	.	TRBJ2-2	.	CSATSGSLNTGELFFF
TRBV7-2	TRBD1	many	TRBJ1-4	TGTGCCAGCAGCAACTACAGGGGTGGCCCAAATGAAAAACTGTTTTTT	CASSNYRGGPNEKLFF
TRBV6-1	TRBD2	few	TRBJ2-1	TGTGCCAGCAGTAATCTAGCGGGGGGGGGTAATGAGCAGTTCTTC	CASSNLAGGGNEQFF
TRBV6-1	.	many	TRBJ1-2	TGTGCCAGCAGTGAAGGAGGGTACAGGTCCTATGGCTACACCTTC	CASSEGGYRSYGYTF
TRBV7-2	.	.	TRBJ2-2	TGTGCCAGCAGCGCTCAGATGGACACCGGGGAGCTGTTTTTT	CASSAQMDTGELFF
TRBV11-1	.	few	TRBJ2-3	TGTGCCAGCGGCACAGGACACACGGATACGCAGTATTTT	CASGTGHTDTQYF
TRBV20-1	TRBD1	many	TRBJ1-5	TGCAGTGCTAGGGGACAGCTCAATCAGCCCCAGCATTTT	CSARGQLNQPQHF
TRBV7-9	.	few	TRBJ1-1	TGTGCCAGCAGCAGGAGATTAGGGGGGCCCACTGAAGCTTTCTTT	CASSRRLGGPTEAFF
TRBV7-9	TRBD1	few	TRBJ2-3	TGTGCCAGCAGCTTAACAGGGGGCACAGATACGCAGTATTTT	CASSLTGGTDTQYF
TRBV6-2/TRBV6-3	.	many	TRBJ2-7	TGTGCCAGCACCTGGTCGTCCGGAGGGGTGCAGTACTTC	CASTWSSGGVQYF
TRBV29-1	.	many	TRBJ1-3	TGCAGCGTGACAGACAGCATCTCTGGAAACACCATATATTTT	CSVTDSISGNTIYF
TRBV5-1	TRBD2	few	TRBJ2-5	TGCGCCAGCAGCTTGAGCTCTATAGCGGGGGGGCCGACAGAGACCCAGTACTTC	CASSLSSIAGGPTETQYF
TRBV7-9	.	many	TRBJ2-2	TGTGCCACTTACAGGGACACCGGGGAGCTGTTTTTT	CATYRDTGELFF
TRBV7-9	.	.	TRBJ1-2	TGTGCCAGCTTCTTAGTTGGGCAGACCTATGGCTACACCTTC	CASFLVGQTYGYTF
TRBV6-1	TRBD1	many	TRBJ1-1	TGTGCCAGCAGTCCCCCCGGGACAGGGGGCACTGAAGCTTTCTTT	CASSPPGTGGTEAFF
TRBV4-2	.	few	TRBJ2-4	TGTGCCAGCAGCCAAGTTGGGGGGACCCGAGTTGGGTACTTC	CASSQVGGTRVGYF
TRBV15	.	many	TRBJ1-4	TGTGCCACCCGGACCCGTTTTAATGAAAAACTGTTTTTT	CATRTRFNEKLFF
TRBV19	TRBD1	many	TRBJ2-5	TGTGCCAGTACCCCGAACAGGGGACGGCCCGGGCAAGAGACCCAGTACTTC	CASTPNRGRPGQETQYF
TRBV25-1	TRBD1	.	TRBJ1-2	TGTGCCAGCACCGGGGAACAGGGGAACTATGGCTACACCTTC	CASTGEQGNYGYTF
TRBV7-9	.	many	TRBJ1-2	TGTGCCAGCAGCTTAGGTCCTCAGAACTATGGCTACACCTTC	CASSLGPQNYGYTF
TRBV27	.	few	TRBJ1-6	TGTGCCAGCAGTTTCTCCTATAATTCACCCCTCCACTTT	CASSFSYNSPLHF
TRBV11-2	.	.	TRBJ2-7	TGTGCCAGCAGCCTGGGCCAACCGGGGGAGCAGTACTTC	CASSLGQPGEQYF
TRBV2	.	few	TRBJ2-7	TGTGCCAGCAGTCAGAAGGTACAGGAGGACTACGAGCAGTACTTC	CASSQKVQEDYEQYF
TRBV6-5	.	few	TRBJ1-6	TGTGCCAGCAGTTACTCGGTTGGGCACTCTAATTCACCCCTCCACTTT	CASSYSVGHSNSPLHF
TRBV3-1	.	many	TRBJ2-2	TGTGCCAGCAGCCCACACGGGGGAACCGGGGAGCTGTTTTTT	CASSPHGGTGELFF
TRBV20-1	TRBD1	many	TRBJ1-2	TGCAGTGCTACCCGGGACAGGGCTTACTATGGCTACACCTTC	CSATRDRAYYGYTF
TRBV24-1	TRBD2	few	TRBJ2-5	TGTGCCACCAGTGCGACTAGCGGGAGTGGGGAGACCCAGTACTTC	CATSATSGSGETQYF
TRBV6-6	.	.	TRBJ1-5	TGTGCCATGAGACAGGATAGCAATCAGCCCCAGCATTTT	CAMRQDSNQPQHF
TRBV21-1	.	.	TRBJ2-2	TGTGCCAGCAGCAATGGGGGGAAGAGCCGGACTTCAACCGGGGAGCTGTTTTTT	CASSNGGKSRTSTGELFF